Detailed here is one TCR beta chain. Its antigen is still unknown. This entry is derived from a study of T cell responses to AZD1222 COVID-19 vaccine. Study-wide results and caveats: Clonal diversity was possibly underestimated, and the donors were mostly white British, with more females. A reported finding is that nearly half of spike-specific TCRs target unmutated variant regions. Only after the peak T cell response were repertoires sampled. The CD4 TCRs associated with vaccination extended across spike and predominated at 160-218 and 743-854.

J was trimmed by 7 bases and V by 4 bases; bases with no gene match: 7. Germline-derived CDR1 and CDR2 are SNHLY and FYNNEI. The CDR3 consists of 14 residues. Here immunoSEQ multiplex PCR was the method, and the copy in TCRdb shows in-frame clones only, minus some. The sample lists around 150,000 clones, 91% occurring once. The chain employs TRBV2 and TRBJ1-2; 9 bases line up with TRBD1. The sample was peripheral blood, taken 28 days after the second AZD1222 dose. The origin of this receptor is an adult who received the AZD1222 COVID-19 vaccine. The CDR3 is CASSGDRASGGYTF. CDR3 nucleotides: TGTGCCAGCAGTGGGGACAGGGCCTCCGGTGGCTACACCTTC.